This record concerns one TCR beta chain sequence. As yet, its antigen is unknown. CDR1 and CDR2 (germline): SGHKS, YYEKEE (reference sequence). V shed 3 bases and J shed 0 bases, with 15 bases lying between them. The CDR3 covers 16 residues. TCRdb fed the RT-PCR reads into MiXCR, producing one record per CDR3 protein. The data show about 540,000 distinct CDR3 sequences, roughly 25% seen once. This record comes from a study of response to subunit inactivated influenza vaccine. Notes on the study in general: Authors suggested few new T cells are recruited by each seasonal influenza vaccination.

The same sample was also studied in work on T cells expressing NK-cell markers. In that study: A 5'RACE template switching approach incorporating UMIs was used to make TCR beta cDNA. The study drew TCR beta repertoires from sorted CD3+CD56+NKG2C+, CD3+CD56+NKG2C- and CD3+CD56-NKG2C+ T cells. Dominant NKG2C+ clonotype frequencies of roughly 1.0-7.5% of CD8+ T cells were measured in over 5 donors. Once again these clonotypes came out on top in the CD3+CD56-NKG2C+ fraction of a few donors.

The chain joins TRBV5-5 to TRBJ1-2; D is possibly TRBD1 (6 bases). This sequence was found in a man aged 50-59 years who received an inactivated influenza vaccine. This sample comprised CD4+ T cells sorted from PBMCs, obtained 11 to 12 days after vaccination. The CDR3 DNA reads TGTGCCAGCAGCTACTCGGGACACCTTACTAACTATGGCTACACCTTC. This encodes CASSYSGHLTNYGYTF.